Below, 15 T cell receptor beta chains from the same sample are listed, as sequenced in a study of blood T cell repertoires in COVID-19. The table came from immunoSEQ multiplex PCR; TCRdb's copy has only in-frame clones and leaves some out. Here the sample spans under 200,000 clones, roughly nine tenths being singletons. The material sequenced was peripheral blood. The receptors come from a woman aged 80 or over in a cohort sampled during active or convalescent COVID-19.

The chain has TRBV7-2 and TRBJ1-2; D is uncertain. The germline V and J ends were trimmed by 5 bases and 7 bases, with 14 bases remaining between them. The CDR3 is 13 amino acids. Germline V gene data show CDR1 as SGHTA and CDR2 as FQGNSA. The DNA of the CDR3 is TGTGCCAGCAGCGTACTCGGGGATGGTGGCTACACCTTC. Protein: CASSVLGDGGYTF.

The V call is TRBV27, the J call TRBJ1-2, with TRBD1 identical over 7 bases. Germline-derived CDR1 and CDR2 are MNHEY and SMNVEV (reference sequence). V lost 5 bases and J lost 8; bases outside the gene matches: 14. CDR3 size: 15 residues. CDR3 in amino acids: CASSRDPLDRAGYTF. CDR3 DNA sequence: TGTGCCAGCAGTCGGGACCCTCTAGACAGGGCCGGCTACACCTTC.

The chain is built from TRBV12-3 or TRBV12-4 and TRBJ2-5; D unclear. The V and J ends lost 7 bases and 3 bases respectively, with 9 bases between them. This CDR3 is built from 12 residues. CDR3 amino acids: CASKSVKETQYF. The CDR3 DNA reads TGTGCCAGCAAAAGCGTTAAAGAGACCCAGTACTTC.

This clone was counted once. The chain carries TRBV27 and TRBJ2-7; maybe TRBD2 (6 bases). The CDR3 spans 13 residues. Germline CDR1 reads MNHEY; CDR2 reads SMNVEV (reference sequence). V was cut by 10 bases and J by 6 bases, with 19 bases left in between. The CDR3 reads CATGGPAGIEQYF. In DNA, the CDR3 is TGTGCCACCGGGGGTCCTGCAGGGATCGAGCAGTACTTC.

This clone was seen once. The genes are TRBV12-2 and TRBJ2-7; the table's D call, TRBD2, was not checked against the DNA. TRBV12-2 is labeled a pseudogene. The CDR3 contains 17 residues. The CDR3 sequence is CASRLEAPGLALCEQYF. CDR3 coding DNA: TGTGCAAGTCGCTTAGAGGCCCCGGGACTAGCCTTGTGCGAGCAGTACTTC.

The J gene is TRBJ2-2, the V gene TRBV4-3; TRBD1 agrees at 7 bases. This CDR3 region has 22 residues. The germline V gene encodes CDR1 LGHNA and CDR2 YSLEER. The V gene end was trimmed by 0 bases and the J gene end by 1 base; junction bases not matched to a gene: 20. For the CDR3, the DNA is TGCGCCAGCAGCCAAGAAGCGGTAGCGTTAGAGGGGGCTATCGGGAACACCGGGGAGCTGTTTTTT. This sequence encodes CASSQEAVALEGAIGNTGELFF.

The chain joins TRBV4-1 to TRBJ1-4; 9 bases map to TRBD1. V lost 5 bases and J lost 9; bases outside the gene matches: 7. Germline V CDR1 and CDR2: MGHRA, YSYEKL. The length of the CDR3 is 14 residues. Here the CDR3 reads CASSGGQGVKKLFF. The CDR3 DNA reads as TGCGCCAGCAGCGGGGGACAGGGCGTCAAAAAACTGTTTTTT.

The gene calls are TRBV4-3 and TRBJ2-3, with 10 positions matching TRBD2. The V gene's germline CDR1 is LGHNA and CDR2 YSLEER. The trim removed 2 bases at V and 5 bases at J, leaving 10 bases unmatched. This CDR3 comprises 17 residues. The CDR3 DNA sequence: TGCGCCAGCAGCCAATCAGCTAGCGGGGGATCCATAGATACGCAGTATTTT. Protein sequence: CASSQSASGGSIDTQYF.

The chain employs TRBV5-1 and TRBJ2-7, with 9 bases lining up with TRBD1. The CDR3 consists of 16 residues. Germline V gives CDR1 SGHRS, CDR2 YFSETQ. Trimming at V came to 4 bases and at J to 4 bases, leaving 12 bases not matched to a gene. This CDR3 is CASSPGGTGTPYEQYV. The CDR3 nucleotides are TGCGCCAGCAGCCCCGGAGGGACAGGGACCCCTTACGAGCAGTACGTC.

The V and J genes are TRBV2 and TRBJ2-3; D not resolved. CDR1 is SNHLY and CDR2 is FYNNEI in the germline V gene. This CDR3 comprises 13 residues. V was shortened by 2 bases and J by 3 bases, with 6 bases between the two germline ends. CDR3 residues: CASSEQETDTQYF. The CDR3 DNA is TGTGCCAGCAGTGAACAGGAAACAGATACGCAGTATTTT. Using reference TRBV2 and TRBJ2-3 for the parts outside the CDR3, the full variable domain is EPEVTQTPSHQVTQMGQEVILRCVPISNHLYFYWYRQILGQKVEFLVSFYNNEISEKSEIFDDQFSVERPDGSNFTLKIRSTKLEDSAMYFCASSEQETDTQYFGPGTRLTVL.

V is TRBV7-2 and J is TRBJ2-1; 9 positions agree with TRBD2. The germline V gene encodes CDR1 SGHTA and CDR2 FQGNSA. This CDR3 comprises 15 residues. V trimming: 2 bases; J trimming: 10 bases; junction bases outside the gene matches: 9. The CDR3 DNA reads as TGTGCCAGCAGCTTAACCGGGACTAGCTCCAGAGAGCAGTTCTTC. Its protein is CASSLTGTSSREQFF.

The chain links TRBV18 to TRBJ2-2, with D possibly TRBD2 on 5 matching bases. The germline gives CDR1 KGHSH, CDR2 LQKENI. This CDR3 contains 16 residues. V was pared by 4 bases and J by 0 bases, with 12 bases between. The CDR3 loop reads CASSLVASSNTGELFF. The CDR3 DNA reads TGTGCCAGCTCACTAGTTGCTAGCTCGAACACCGGGGAGCTGTTTTTT.

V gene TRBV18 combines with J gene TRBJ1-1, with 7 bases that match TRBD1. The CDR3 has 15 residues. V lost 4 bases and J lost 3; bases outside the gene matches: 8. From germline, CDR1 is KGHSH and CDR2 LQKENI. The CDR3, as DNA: TGTGCCAGCTCACGGGACAGTCTTGGGGACACTGAAGCTTTCTTT. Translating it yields CASSRDSLGDTEAFF.

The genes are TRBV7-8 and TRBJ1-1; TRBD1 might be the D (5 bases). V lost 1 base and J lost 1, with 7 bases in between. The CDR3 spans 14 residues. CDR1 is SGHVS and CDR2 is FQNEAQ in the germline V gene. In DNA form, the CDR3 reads TGTGCCAGCAGCTTAGTCCAGGGGAACACTGAAGCTTTCTTT. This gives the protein CASSLVQGNTEAFF.

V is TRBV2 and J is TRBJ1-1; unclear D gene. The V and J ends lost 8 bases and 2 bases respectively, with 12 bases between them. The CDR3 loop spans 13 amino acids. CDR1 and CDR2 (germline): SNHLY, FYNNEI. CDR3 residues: CASLVQDNTEAFF. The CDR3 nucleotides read TGTGCCAGCTTGGTTCAGGATAACACTGAAGCTTTCTTT.